This TCR beta chain was captured in a study of beta chain features in type 1 diabetes. About the study: Over 85,000,000 sorted cells were examined across all samples. Study-level results: Cells with high TCR expression could be over-represented by cDNA sequencing. All four CD4+ subsets of Type 1 diabetes patients contained TCRB CDR3s that were moderately but significantly shorter. More deletions and fewer insertions at VDJ junctions were found in patients with type 1 diabetes.

Expressed TCRB transcripts were sequenced because the isolated RNA had all been reverse transcribed beforehand. TCRdb keeps only in-frame clones here, not all; method: immunoSEQ multiplex PCR. Here the sample spans 300,000 to 350,000 clones, 6.5% to 10% being singletons. Germline CDR1 is MDHEN and CDR2 is SYDVKM. This CDR3 spans 13 amino acids. The V and J ends lost 10 bases and 0 bases respectively, with 12 bases between them. On this clone itself: Its antigen is not known.

Sequencing was performed on central memory CD4+ T cells from blood. This receptor was taken from a woman aged 18 to 35 in good health. The chain couples TRBV28 to TRBJ1-1; TRBD1 is a possible D gene (6 bases). CDR3 sequence reads: CATYRDMNTEAFF. The CDR3 bases are TGTGCCACCTACAGGGATATGAACACTGAAGCTTTCTTT.